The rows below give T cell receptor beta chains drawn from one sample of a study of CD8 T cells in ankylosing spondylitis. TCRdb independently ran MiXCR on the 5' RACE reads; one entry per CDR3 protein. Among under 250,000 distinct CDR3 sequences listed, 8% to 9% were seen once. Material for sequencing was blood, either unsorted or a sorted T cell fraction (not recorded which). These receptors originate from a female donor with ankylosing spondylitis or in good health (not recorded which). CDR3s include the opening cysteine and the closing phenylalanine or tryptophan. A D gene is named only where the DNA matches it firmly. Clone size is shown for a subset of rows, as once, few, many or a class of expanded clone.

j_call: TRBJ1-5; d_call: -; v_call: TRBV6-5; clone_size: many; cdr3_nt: TGTGCCAGCGGGTCTCGATTTAGCAATCAGCCCCAGCATTTT; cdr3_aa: CASGSRFSNQPQHF
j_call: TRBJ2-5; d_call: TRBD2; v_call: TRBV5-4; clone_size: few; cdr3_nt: TGTGCCAGCAGCTCACAGCGGGCGGGAGAAGAGACCCAGTACTTC; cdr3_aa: CASSSQRAGEETQYF
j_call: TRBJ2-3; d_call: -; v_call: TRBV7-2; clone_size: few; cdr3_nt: TGTGCCAGCAGCTACGCGCGGCTTAAGCGAGTTAAGGGGATAGATACGCAGTATTTT; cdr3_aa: CASSYARLKRVKGIDTQYF
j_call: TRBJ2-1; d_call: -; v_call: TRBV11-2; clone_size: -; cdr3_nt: TGTGCCAGCAGCTTAAGGGTTTGGGTCTCGAGCTCCTACAATGAGCAGTTCTTC; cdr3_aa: CASSLRVWVSSSYNEQFF
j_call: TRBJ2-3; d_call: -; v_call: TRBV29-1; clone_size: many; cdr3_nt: TGCAGCGCCGCAGGCGGGGCCATCTCATCGAATACGCAGTATTTT; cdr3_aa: CSAAGGAISSNTQYF
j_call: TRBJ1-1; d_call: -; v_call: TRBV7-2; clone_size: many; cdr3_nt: TGTGCCAGCAGCTTCTGGACAGCCAGAAACACTGAAGCTTTCTTT; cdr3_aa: CASSFWTARNTEAFF
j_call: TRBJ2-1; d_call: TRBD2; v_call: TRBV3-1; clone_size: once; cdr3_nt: TGTGCCACCACCCAAGATATTCCGCGACTAGCGGGGTACAATGAGCAGTTCTTC; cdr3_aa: CATTQDIPRLAGYNEQFF
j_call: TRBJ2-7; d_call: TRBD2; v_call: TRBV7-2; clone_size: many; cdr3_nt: TGTGCCAGCAGCGAAGCGGGGGGGAACTACGAGCAGTACTTC; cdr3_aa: CASSEAGGNYEQYF
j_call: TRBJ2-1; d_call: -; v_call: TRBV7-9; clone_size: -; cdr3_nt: TGTGCCAGCAGCCCCGGACAGATCCGCTCCTACAATGAGCAGTTCTTC; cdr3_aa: CASSPGQIRSYNEQFF
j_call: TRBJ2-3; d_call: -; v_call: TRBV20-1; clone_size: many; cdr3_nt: TGCAGTGCCCCGGGTCGCACTGATACGCAGTATTTT; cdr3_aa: CSAPGRTDTQYF
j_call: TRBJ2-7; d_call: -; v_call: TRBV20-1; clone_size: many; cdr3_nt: TGCAGTGCTAGTAATAGCTACGAGCAGTACTTC; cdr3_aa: CSASNSYEQYF
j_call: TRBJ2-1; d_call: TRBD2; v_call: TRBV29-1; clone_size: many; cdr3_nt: TGCAGCGCGGGGACTAGCGGCTCCAATGAGCAGTTCTTC; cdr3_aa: CSAGTSGSNEQFF
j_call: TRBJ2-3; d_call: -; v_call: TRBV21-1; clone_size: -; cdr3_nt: TGTGCCAGCACCCCAGTCACAGATACGCAGTATTTT; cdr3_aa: CASTPVTDTQYF
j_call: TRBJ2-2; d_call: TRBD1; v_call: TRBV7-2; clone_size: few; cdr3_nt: TGTGCCAGCAGCTCATCAGGGGGCAGCACCGGGGAGCTGTTTTTT; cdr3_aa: CASSSSGGSTGELFF
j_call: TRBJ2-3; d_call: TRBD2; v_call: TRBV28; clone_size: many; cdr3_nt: TGTGCCAGCAGTTTCGGTAGCGGGTACACAGATACGCAGTATTTT; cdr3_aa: CASSFGSGYTDTQYF
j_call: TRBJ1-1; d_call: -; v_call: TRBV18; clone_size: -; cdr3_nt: TGTGCCAGCTCACCGTGGGATCGGAACACTGAAGCTTTCTTT; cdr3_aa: CASSPWDRNTEAFF
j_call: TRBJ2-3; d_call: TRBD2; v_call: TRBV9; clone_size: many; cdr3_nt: TGTGCCAGCAGCCATAGCGGGCCTGAAGTGGATACGCAGTATTTT; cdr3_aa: CASSHSGPEVDTQYF